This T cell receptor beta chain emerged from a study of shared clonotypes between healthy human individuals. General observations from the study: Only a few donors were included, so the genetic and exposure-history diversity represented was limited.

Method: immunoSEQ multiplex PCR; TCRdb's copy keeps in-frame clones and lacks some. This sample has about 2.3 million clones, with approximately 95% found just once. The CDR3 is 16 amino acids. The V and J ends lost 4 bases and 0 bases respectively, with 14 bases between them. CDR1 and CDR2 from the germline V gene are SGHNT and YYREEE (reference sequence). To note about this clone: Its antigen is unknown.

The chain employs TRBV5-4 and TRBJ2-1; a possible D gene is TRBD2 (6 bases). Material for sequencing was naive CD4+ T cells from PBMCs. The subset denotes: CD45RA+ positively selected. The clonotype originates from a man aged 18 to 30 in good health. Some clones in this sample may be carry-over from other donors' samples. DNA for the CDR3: TGTGCCAGCAGCCCCGCTGGCGGGAACTCCTACAATGAGCAGTTCTTC. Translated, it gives CASSPAGGNSYNEQFF.